The 5 T cell receptor beta chains in this list originate from one sample, sequenced in a study. MiXCR, applied by TCRdb to the 5' RACE reads, yields one record per CDR3 protein. The sample shows just under 65,000 distinct CDR3 sequences, about 22% of them seen only once. The sample taken for sequencing was memory CD4+ T cells sorted from a lymph node. As to subset: memory CD4+ T cells, CD4+CD45RO+CD25-. These receptors all come from a female donor with breast cancer.

The V call is TRBV7-2, the J call TRBJ1-2, with 8 positions matching TRBD1. CDR1 is SGHTA, CDR2 FQGNSA, per germline. CDR3 size: 15 residues. J was trimmed by 8 bases and V by 1 base; bases with no gene match: 9. CDR3 loop: CASSLGDRPRMGYTF. CDR3 sequence (DNA): TGTGCCAGCAGCTTAGGGGACAGGCCACGTATGGGCTACACCTTC.

The rearrangement uses TRBV29-1 and TRBJ1-2; D is possibly TRBD1 (6 bases). The V gene's germline CDR1 is SQVTM and CDR2 ANQGSEA. The ends were cut back, 4 bases at V and 5 bases at J, with 11 bases in the middle. The CDR3 consists of 12 residues. For the CDR3, the DNA is TGCAGCGTTGGTAAACAGGGTTATGGCTACACCTTC. The encoded protein is CSVGKQGYGYTF.

With regard to this clonotype: With a much larger clone just one base away, this may be a read error. The chain is built from TRBV29-1 and TRBJ1-6; D is ambiguous. The CDR3 is 13 residues long. Germline V lookup: CDR1 SQVTM, CDR2 ANQGSEA. CDR3 nucleotides: TGCAGCGTTGCGAAGGAACTCAATTCACCCCGCCACTTT. Its translation is CSVAKELNSPRHF. Complete variable domain (other parts from reference TRBV29-1 and TRBJ1-6): SAVISQKPSRDICQRGTSLTIQCQVDSQVTMMFWYRQQPGQSLTLIATANQGSEATYESGFVIDKFPISRPNLTFSTLTVSNMSPEDSSIYLCSVAKELNSPRHFGNGTRLTVT.

About this clonotype itself: A read error is likely, as this CDR3 ends without the conserved phenylalanine or tryptophan. The chain combines TRBV7-9 with TRBJ2-1, with 10 bases lining up with TRBD2. The CDR3 totals 16 residues. The germline gives CDR1 SEHNR, CDR2 FQNEAQ (reference sequence). V shed 3 bases, J shed 5 bases, and the junction held 7 bases outside the gene matches. CDR3 nucleotides: TGTGCCAGCAGCTTGTCACTAGCGGGATCCCACAATGAGCAGTTCCTC. It encodes CASSLSLAGSHNEQFL.

This clonotype was counted between two and nine times. The rearrangement uses TRBV28 and TRBJ2-7; TRBD2 matches at 9 bases. CDR3 length: 15 amino acids. The trim removed 6 bases at V and 3 bases at J, leaving 9 bases unmatched. In germline, CDR1 is MDHEN, CDR2 SYDVKM. CDR3 protein: CASRPSGTSYYEQYF. CDR3 DNA sequence: TGTGCCAGCAGGCCTAGCGGGACCTCTTACTACGAGCAGTACTTC.